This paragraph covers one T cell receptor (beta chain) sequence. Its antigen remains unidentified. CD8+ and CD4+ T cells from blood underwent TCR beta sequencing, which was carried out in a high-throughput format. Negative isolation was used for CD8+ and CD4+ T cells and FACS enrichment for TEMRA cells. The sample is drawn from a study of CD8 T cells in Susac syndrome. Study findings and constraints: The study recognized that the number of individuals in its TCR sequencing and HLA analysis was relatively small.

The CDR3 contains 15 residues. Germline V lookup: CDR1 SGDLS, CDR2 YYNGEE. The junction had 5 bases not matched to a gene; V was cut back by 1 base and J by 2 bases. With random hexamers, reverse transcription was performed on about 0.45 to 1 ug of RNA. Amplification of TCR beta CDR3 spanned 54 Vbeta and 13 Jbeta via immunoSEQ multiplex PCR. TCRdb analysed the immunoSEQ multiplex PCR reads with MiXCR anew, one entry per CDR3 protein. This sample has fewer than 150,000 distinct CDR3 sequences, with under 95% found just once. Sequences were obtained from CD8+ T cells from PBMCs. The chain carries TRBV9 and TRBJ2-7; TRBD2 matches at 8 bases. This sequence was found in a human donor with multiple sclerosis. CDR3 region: CASSVTGGPTYEQYF. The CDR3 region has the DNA TGTGCCAGCAGCGTAACGGGAGGGCCCACCTACGAGCAGTACTTC.